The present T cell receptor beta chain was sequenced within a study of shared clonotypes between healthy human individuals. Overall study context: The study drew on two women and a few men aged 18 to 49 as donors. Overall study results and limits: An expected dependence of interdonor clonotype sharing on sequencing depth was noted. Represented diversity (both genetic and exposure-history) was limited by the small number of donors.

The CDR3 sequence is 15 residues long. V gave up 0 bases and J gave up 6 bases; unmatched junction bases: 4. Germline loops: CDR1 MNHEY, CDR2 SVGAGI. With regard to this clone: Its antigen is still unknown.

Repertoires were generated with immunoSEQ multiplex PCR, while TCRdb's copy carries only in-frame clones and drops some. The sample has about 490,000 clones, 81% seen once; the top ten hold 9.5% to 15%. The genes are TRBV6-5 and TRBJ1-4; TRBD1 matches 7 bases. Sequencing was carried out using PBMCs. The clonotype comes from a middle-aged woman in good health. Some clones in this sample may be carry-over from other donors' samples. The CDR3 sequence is CASSYSSQGDEKLFF. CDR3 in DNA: TGTGCCAGCAGTTACTCGTCGCAGGGGGATGAAAAACTGTTTTTT.